These T cell receptor beta chains were read from a single sample in a study of tumor-infiltrating lymphocytes in oesophageal squamous cell carcinoma. MiXCR was run by TCRdb on the PCR reads, yielding one entry per CDR3 protein. The data contain about 20,000 distinct CDR3 sequences, approximately 40% of them singletons. What was sequenced was esophageal tumor tissue. These receptors all stem from a male donor with esophageal squamous cell carcinoma. CDR3s include the opening cysteine and the closing phenylalanine or tryptophan. Fields, in order: D gene, J gene, clone size, V gene, CDR3 DNA, CDR3 protein. D genes are given only for firm matches. Clone sizes are given selectively: once, few, many, or a class where the clone is expanded.

>TRBD1|TRBJ2-3|.|TRBV7-8
TGTGCCAGCAGCTTAGGACAGGGGGGCACAGATACGCAGTATTTT
CASSLGQGGTDTQYF
>.|TRBJ2-5|many|TRBV2
TGTGCCAGCAGAGCAGGGAGCCAAGAGACCCAGTACTTC
CASRAGSQETQYF
>.|TRBJ2-7|.|TRBV7-6
TGTGCCAGCAGCACTGACAATCTTTACGAGCAGTACTTC
CASSTDNLYEQYF
>.|TRBJ2-3|.|TRBV6-6
TGTGCCAGCAGTTACGGGTCTAGCGTAGATACGCAGTATTTT
CASSYGSSVDTQYF
>.|TRBJ2-2|once|TRBV12-3/TRBV12-4
TGTGCCAGCAGGCTGACTAGAGACCCCGGGGAGCTGTTTTTT
CASRLTRDPGELFF
>.|TRBJ2-3|.|TRBV7-2
TGTGCCAGCAGCTTAGTAGGCGGGTTTGCAGATACGCAGTATTTT
CASSLVGGFADTQYF
>TRBD1|TRBJ1-6|many|TRBV5-6
TGTGCCAGCAGCCACGGACAGGGGAATCCACCCCTCCACTTT
CASSHGQGNPPLHF
>.|TRBJ1-3|.|TRBV4-3
TGCGCCAGCAGCCTCACCCCCCAGGGTTCTGGAAACACCATATATTTT
CASSLTPQGSGNTIYF
>.|TRBJ2-5|.|TRBV7-6
TGTGCCAGCAGCCCACAGGTTGGCAGAGAGACCCAGTACTTC
CASSPQVGRETQYF
>.|TRBJ2-2|many|TRBV6-4
TGTGCCAGCCGACAGGGAGGTGATGCCGGGGAGCTGTTTTTT
CASRQGGDAGELFF
>TRBD1|TRBJ2-1|few|TRBV7-8
TGTGCCAGCAGCTTAAGGGGACAGCTTTTAAATGAGCAGTTCTTC
CASSLRGQLLNEQFF
>.|TRBJ1-2|.|TRBV7-2
TGTGCCAGCAGCTTAGACAGGGCCTATGGCTACACCTTC
CASSLDRAYGYTF
>.|TRBJ2-5|.|TRBV3-1
TGTGCCAGCAGGGGCCAGGGGGGAAGAGAGACCCAGTACTTC
CASRGQGGRETQYF
>.|TRBJ2-6|.|TRBV7-6
TGTGCCAGCAGCACAGGTGCTGGGGCCAACGTCCTGACTTTC
CASSTGAGANVLTF
>.|TRBJ1-1|.|TRBV7-2
TGTGCCAGCAGCTCCATACTGATATTGGCTGAAGCTTTCTTT
CASSSILILAEAFF
>.|TRBJ1-1|.|TRBV7-6
TGTGCCAGCAGCGACCTTTACATGAACACTGAAGCTTTCTTT
CASSDLYMNTEAFF
>.|TRBJ1-5|few|TRBV27
TGTGCCAGCAGTTTCCTCGGGGGTTATCAGCCCCAGCATTTT
CASSFLGGYQPQHF
>.|TRBJ2-2|many|TRBV5-1
TGCGCCAGCAGCTTGGGACTAGCGAACACCGGGGAGCTGTTTTTT
CASSLGLANTGELFF
>TRBD2|TRBJ2-3|medium-sized|TRBV7-2
TGTGCCAGCAGTCGGGACTACCTCAGCACAGATACGCAGTATTTT
CASSRDYLSTDTQYF
>.|TRBJ2-2|.|TRBV12-3/TRBV12-4
TGTGCCAGCAGTCCCCGGGTGGACGGGGAGCTGTTTTTT
CASSPRVDGELFF
>TRBD2|TRBJ2-4|.|TRBV7-6
TGTGCCAGCAGCTTAGCGGCTAGCGGGAACACCGGGGAGCTGTACTTC
CASSLAASGNTGELYF
>.|TRBJ2-5|.|TRBV7-6
TGTGCTAGCAGCTCGATAAGCCAAGAGACCCAGTACTTC
CASSSISQETQYF
>TRBD1|TRBJ2-5|.|TRBV12-3/TRBV12-4
TGTGCCAGCAGACGGACAGGCCAAGAGACCCAGTACTTC
CASRRTGQETQYF
>TRBD2|TRBJ2-3|once|TRBV27
TGTGCCAGCAGTTTTACGACTAGCGGGAGTGAGGATACGCAGTATTTT
CASSFTTSGSEDTQYF
>TRBD2|TRBJ2-1|.|TRBV7-3
TGTGCCAGCAGCTACCTACTAGCGGGGGGGCTCAATGAGCAGTTCTTC
CASSYLLAGGLNEQFF
>TRBD1|TRBJ1-2|.|TRBV10-3
TGTGCCATCAGTGAGTCGGGACAGTCGGGGTCTCAAGGCTACACCTTC
CAISESGQSGSQGYTF
>.|TRBJ2-1|.|TRBV7-6
TGTGCCAGCAGCTTAGGGGGCTTGGTCAACAATGAGCAGTTCTTC
CASSLGGLVNNEQFF
>TRBD2|TRBJ2-7|.|TRBV12-3/TRBV12-4
TGTGCCAGCAGTTTAGCTTGCGGGAGAAGCAGCGAGCAGTACTTC
CASSLACGRSSEQYF
>TRBD2|TRBJ2-1|.|TRBV7-3
TGTGCCAGCAGCCACGGGGGGGGAATAGTCCAGCAGTTCTTC
CASSHGGGIVQQFF
>.|TRBJ2-5|.|TRBV9
TGTGCCAGCAGCCAGGGGGGTCGGGGGCGAGGAGAGACCCAGTACTTC
CASSQGGRGRGETQYF
>TRBD2|TRBJ2-1|medium-sized|TRBV11-2
TGTGCCAGCAGCTCCGGGACTAGCGGGAGGTTTGAGCAGTTCTTC
CASSSGTSGRFEQFF
>.|TRBJ1-4|once|TRBV20-1
TGCAGTGCTAGAGATTTGGATAATGAAAAACTGTTTTTT
CSARDLDNEKLFF
>.|TRBJ2-4|many|TRBV12-3/TRBV12-4
TGTGCCAGCAGTCGAAACACAGGGCCGGTAGCCAAAAACATTCAGTACTTC
CASSRNTGPVAKNIQYF
>.|TRBJ1-1|few|TRBV19
TGTGCCAGTAGCTCCCGGGGGGCGGACACTGAAGCTTTCTTT
CASSSRGADTEAFF
>.|TRBJ2-7|.|TRBV28
TGTGCCAGCAGTTCACAGGGTTACAATGAGCAGTACTTC
CASSSQGYNEQYF
>.|TRBJ1-1|.|TRBV9
TGTGCCAGCGGCGCCGGGGGAAACACTGAAGCTTTCTTT
CASGAGGNTEAFF
>.|TRBJ2-1|.|TRBV10-3
TGTGCCATCGAAGGGGTTAACTCCTACAATGAGCAGTTCTTC
CAIEGVNSYNEQFF
>.|TRBJ2-3|.|TRBV5-8
TGTGCCAGCAGCTTGGGACTAGACCTAGGGACAGATACGCAGTATTTT
CASSLGLDLGTDTQYF
>.|TRBJ2-3|few|TRBV29-1
TGCAGCGTTGAAGAGGGTGGGGATACGCAGTATTTT
CSVEEGGDTQYF
>TRBD2|TRBJ2-1|many|TRBV6-2/TRBV6-3
TGTGCCAGCACCGAAATACTAGCGGGAGGGCCGACTGAGCAGTTCTTC
CASTEILAGGPTEQFF
>.|TRBJ2-5|.|TRBV15
TGTGCCACCAGGAGAGCTGGGGCCGGGGGAGAGACCCAGTACTTC
CATRRAGAGGETQYF
>.|TRBJ2-1|few|TRBV15
TGTGCCACCAGCAGGCCCCCCCGAGGGGGCTCCTACAATGAGCAGTTCTTC
CATSRPPRGGSYNEQFF
>TRBD2|TRBJ2-3|.|TRBV7-2
TGTGCCAGCAGGGGACTAGCGGGTGGGGATACGCAGTATTTT
CASRGLAGGDTQYF
>.|TRBJ2-7|.|TRBV7-3
TGTGCCAGCAGCCGGGGGAGCTCCTACGAGCAGTACTTC
CASSRGSSYEQYF
>TRBD2|TRBJ2-4|once|TRBV11-2
TGTGCCAGCAGCGGGGACACTAGCGGGATAGCCAAAAACATTCAGTACTTC
CASSGDTSGIAKNIQYF
>TRBD1|TRBJ2-2|few|TRBV5-1
TGCGCCAGCAGAAGGGTGCAGGGGGCGTCCGGGGAGCTGTTTTTT
CASRRVQGASGELFF
>TRBD1|TRBJ1-2|few|TRBV4-3
TGCGCCAGCAGCCAAGACCCCCTGGACAGGGGTTATATCTATGGCTACACCTTC
CASSQDPLDRGYIYGYTF
>TRBD2|TRBJ2-1|few|TRBV7-9
TGTGCCAGCAGCTTAGCCTACGATAGCGGGTCCTACAATGAGCAGTTCTTC
CASSLAYDSGSYNEQFF
>TRBD1|TRBJ2-3|few|TRBV6-1
TGTGCCAGCAGTCGGACAGGGAGCACAGATACGCAGTATTTT
CASSRTGSTDTQYF
>.|TRBJ1-2|many|TRBV10-1
TGCGCCAGCAGTCCCGACAGGTCTATCGGCTACACCTTC
CASSPDRSIGYTF